The rows below give T cell receptor beta chains drawn from one sample of a study of identical twins. MiXCR, applied by TCRdb to the 5' RACE reads, yields one record per CDR3 protein. The sample contains about 240,000 distinct CDR3 sequences, approximately 10% of which appear only once. The sequencing sample was made of memory T cells sorted from blood. These receptors originate from a man in his fifties or sixties in good health. Both conserved end residues are part of each CDR3. The D gene is left open where the match is weak. Size is omitted from some rows. Given values are once, few, many or a class for expanded clones.

CDR3 protein: CASSSRTSGMTGELFF
CDR3 DNA: TGCGCCAGCAGCTCGAGGACTAGCGGGATGACCGGGGAGCTGTTTTTT
CDR3 length: 16
clone size: many
V gene: TRBV5-1
J gene: TRBJ2-2
D gene: TRBD2

CDR3 protein: CASRVFSSTDTQYF
CDR3 DNA: TGCGCCAGCAGAGTTTTTTCTAGCACAGATACGCAGTATTTT
CDR3 length: 14
clone size: few
V gene: TRBV10-2
J gene: TRBJ2-3
D gene: .

CDR3 protein: CASSIQGGGYEQYF
CDR3 DNA: TGTGCCAGCAGTATCCAGGGTGGCGGCTACGAGCAGTACTTC
CDR3 length: 14
clone size: many
V gene: TRBV27
J gene: TRBJ2-7
D gene: .

CDR3 protein: CASSRGRDQPQHF
CDR3 DNA: TGTGCCAGCAGCCGGGGGAGAGATCAGCCCCAGCATTTT
CDR3 length: 13
clone size: few
V gene: TRBV9
J gene: TRBJ1-5
D gene: .

CDR3 protein: CASSPGGVTYEQYF
CDR3 DNA: TGTGCCAGTAGCCCCGGGGGGGTGACCTACGAGCAGTACTTC
CDR3 length: 14
clone size: .
V gene: TRBV19
J gene: TRBJ2-7
D gene: TRBD2

CDR3 protein: CASSLGGGAVEQFF
CDR3 DNA: TGTGCCAGCAGTTTAGGCGGGGGGGCGGTAGAGCAGTTCTTC
CDR3 length: 14
clone size: few
V gene: TRBV27
J gene: TRBJ2-1
D gene: TRBD2

CDR3 protein: CASSQDLPAGDTQYF
CDR3 DNA: TGCGCCAGCAGCCAAGATCTGCCGGCGGGAGATACGCAGTATTTT
CDR3 length: 15
clone size: many
V gene: TRBV4-1
J gene: TRBJ2-3
D gene: .

CDR3 protein: CASSLTERGQQYF
CDR3 DNA: TGTGCCAGCAGCTTAACGGAACGGGGACAGCAGTACTTC
CDR3 length: 13
clone size: .
V gene: TRBV7-3
J gene: TRBJ2-7
D gene: .

CDR3 protein: CASSLSGGLETQYF
CDR3 DNA: TGTGCCAGCAGTTTATCGGGGGGGTTGGAGACCCAGTACTTC
CDR3 length: 14
clone size: few
V gene: TRBV12-3/TRBV12-4
J gene: TRBJ2-5
D gene: TRBD2

CDR3 protein: CASTPRRGLQETQYF
CDR3 DNA: TGTGCCAGCACCCCTCGGAGGGGCCTCCAAGAGACCCAGTACTTC
CDR3 length: 15
clone size: many
V gene: TRBV27
J gene: TRBJ2-5
D gene: .

CDR3 protein: CASSEAFNYGYTF
CDR3 DNA: TGTGCCAGCAGTGAGGCCTTTAACTATGGCTACACCTTC
CDR3 length: 13
clone size: .
V gene: TRBV2
J gene: TRBJ1-2
D gene: .

CDR3 protein: CASSLAPSSGAYEQYF
CDR3 DNA: TGCGCCAGCAGCTTGGCCCCCTCCTCCGGGGCCTACGAGCAGTACTTC
CDR3 length: 16
clone size: once
V gene: TRBV5-1
J gene: TRBJ2-7
D gene: .

CDR3 protein: CASSPRGQGAKTQYF
CDR3 DNA: TGTGCCAGCAGTCCTCGGGGACAGGGGGCGAAGACCCAGTACTTC
CDR3 length: 15
clone size: .
V gene: TRBV12-3/TRBV12-4
J gene: TRBJ2-5
D gene: TRBD1

CDR3 protein: CASSQDREIQYF
CDR3 DNA: TGTGCCAGCAGCCAAGATCGGGAGATCCAGTACTTC
CDR3 length: 12
clone size: once
V gene: TRBV3-1
J gene: TRBJ2-5
D gene: .

CDR3 protein: CASSQAQGRTEAFF
CDR3 DNA: TGCGCCAGCAGCCAAGCACAGGGTAGAACTGAAGCTTTCTTT
CDR3 length: 14
clone size: few
V gene: TRBV4-1
J gene: TRBJ1-1
D gene: .

CDR3 protein: CATSRGRLLLNEQFF
CDR3 DNA: TGTGCCACCAGCAGAGGAAGACTACTACTCAATGAGCAGTTCTTC
CDR3 length: 15
clone size: many
V gene: TRBV15
J gene: TRBJ2-1
D gene: .